This T cell receptor (beta chain) was observed in a study of Ad26.COV2.S vaccination and SARS-CoV-2 variants. Using immunoSEQ multiplex PCR, the repertoire was profiled, and TCRdb retains in-frame clones only, with some absent. Counted here are 150,000 to 200,000 clones, 87% occurring once; the ten biggest clones make up about 5.5%. With 0 bases removed from V and 7 bases from J, the gap between germline ends came to 19 bases. Germline V lookup: CDR1 MGHRA, CDR2 YSYEKL. The CDR3 length is 16 residues. Overall study findings and caveats: Possibly, TCR breadth and depth analyses underestimated total T cell responses. People who got the vaccine or the placebo had similar non-spike TCR breadth. Following vaccination, spike-specific CD8+ and CD4+ T cell responses reportedly exhibited substantial breadth.

A remark on this clone: Antigen: not known.

This sequence joins TRBV4-1 and TRBJ2-7; a weak D match, TRBD2 (6 bases). The specimen comprised peripheral blood, sampled after recovery from COVID-19. The receptor was isolated from a human donor who had recovered from COVID-19. The CDR3 region is CASSQDQAAGLGEQYF. The CDR3 nucleotides read TGCGCCAGCAGCCAAGATCAGGCGGCGGGATTAGGGGAGCAGTACTTC.